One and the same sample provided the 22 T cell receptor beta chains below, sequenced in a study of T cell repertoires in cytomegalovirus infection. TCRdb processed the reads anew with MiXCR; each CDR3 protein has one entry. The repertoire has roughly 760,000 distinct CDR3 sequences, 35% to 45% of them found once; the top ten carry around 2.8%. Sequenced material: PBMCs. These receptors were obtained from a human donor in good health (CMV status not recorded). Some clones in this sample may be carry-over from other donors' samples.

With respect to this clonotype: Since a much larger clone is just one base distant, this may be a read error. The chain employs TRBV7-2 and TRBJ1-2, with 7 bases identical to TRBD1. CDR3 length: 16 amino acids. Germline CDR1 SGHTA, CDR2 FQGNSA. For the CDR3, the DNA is TGTGCCAGCAGCTTAGCGCAAGGGGGCGCAGGCTATGGCTACATCTTC. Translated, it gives CASSLAQGGAGYGYIF.

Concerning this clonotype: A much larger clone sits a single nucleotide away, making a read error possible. The chain's CDR3 is CASSLNTWPYNEQFF. The CDR3 DNA sequence: TGTGCCAGCAGTTTAAACACTTGGCCCTACAATGAGCAGTTCTTC. The V and J genes are TRBV12-3 or TRBV12-4 and TRBJ2-1; D gene uncertain. V lost 2 bases, J lost 2 bases, and 10 bases lay in between. This CDR3 is 15 amino acids long.

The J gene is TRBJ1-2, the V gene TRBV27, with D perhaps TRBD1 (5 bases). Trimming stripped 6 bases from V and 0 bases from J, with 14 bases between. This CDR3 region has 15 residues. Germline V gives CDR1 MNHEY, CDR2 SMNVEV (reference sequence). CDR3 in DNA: TGTGCCAGCAGAAGCCTCAGGGACGCTAACTATGGCTACACCTTC. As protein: CASRSLRDANYGYTF.

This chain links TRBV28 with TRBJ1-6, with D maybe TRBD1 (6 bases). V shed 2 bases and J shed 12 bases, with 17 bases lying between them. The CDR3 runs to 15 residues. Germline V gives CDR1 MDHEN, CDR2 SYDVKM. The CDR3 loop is CASSLRGTPVVPLHF. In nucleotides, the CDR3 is TGTGCCAGCAGTTTACGGGGGACACCGGTAGTACCCCTCCACTTT.

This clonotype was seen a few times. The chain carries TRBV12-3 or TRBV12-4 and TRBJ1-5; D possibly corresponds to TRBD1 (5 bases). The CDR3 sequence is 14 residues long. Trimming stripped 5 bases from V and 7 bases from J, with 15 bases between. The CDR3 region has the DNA TGTGCCAGCAGTGCCGCGGGGGGAGGACAGCCCCAGCATTTT. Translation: CASSAAGGGQPQHF.

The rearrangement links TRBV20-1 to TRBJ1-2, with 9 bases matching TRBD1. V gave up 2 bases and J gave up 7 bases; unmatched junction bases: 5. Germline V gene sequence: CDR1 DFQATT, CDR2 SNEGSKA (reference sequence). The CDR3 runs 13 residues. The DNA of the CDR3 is TGCAGTGCTAGACGACAGGGGGTGGGTGGCTACACCTTC. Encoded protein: CSARRQGVGGYTF.

CDR3 coding DNA: TGCGCCAGCAGCGTCATCCCGACGAACACCGGGGAGCTGTTTTTT. It specifies CASSVIPTNTGELFF. This rearrangement joins TRBV4-1 to TRBJ2-2, with D hard to call. The CDR3 has 15 amino acids. Trimming pared 5 bases from V and 0 bases from J, leaving 10 bases between. From germline, CDR1 is MGHRA and CDR2 YSYEKL.

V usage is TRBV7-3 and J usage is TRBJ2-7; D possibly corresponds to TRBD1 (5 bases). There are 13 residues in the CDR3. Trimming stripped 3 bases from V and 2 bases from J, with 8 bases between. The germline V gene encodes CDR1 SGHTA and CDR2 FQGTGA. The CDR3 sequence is CASSFRTTYEQYF. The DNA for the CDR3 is TGTGCCAGCAGCTTTCGGACAACCTACGAGCAGTACTTC.

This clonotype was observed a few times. The CDR3 DNA is TGTGCCAGCAGTGCCCCCTTTACGGGTATAAGCTCCTACAATGAGCAGTTCTTC. Residues: CASSAPFTGISSYNEQFF. The rearrangement links TRBV25-1 to TRBJ2-1; no clear D gene. Trimming stripped 4 bases from V and 0 bases from J, with 19 bases between. This CDR3 has 18 residues. In germline, CDR1 is MGHDK, CDR2 SYGVNS.

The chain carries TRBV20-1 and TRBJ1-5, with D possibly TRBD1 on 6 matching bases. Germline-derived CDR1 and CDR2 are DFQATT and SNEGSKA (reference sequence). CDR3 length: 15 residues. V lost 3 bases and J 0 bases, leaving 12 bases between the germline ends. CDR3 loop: CSASGTQISNQPQHF. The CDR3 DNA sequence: TGCAGTGCTAGTGGGACACAGATTAGCAATCAGCCCCAGCATTTT.

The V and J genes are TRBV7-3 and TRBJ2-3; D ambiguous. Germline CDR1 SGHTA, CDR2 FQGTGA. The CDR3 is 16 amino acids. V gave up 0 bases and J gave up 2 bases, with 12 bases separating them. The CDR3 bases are TGTGCCAGCAGCTTAACCGGGCGCACTACCACAGATACGCAGTATTTT. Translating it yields CASSLTGRTTTDTQYF.

CDR3 loop: CSVSDRIYGYTF. In nucleotides, the CDR3 is TGCAGCGTATCGGACAGGATATATGGCTACACCTTC. The chain carries TRBV29-1 and TRBJ1-2, with 7 bases lining up with TRBD1. The V gene end was trimmed by 6 bases and the J gene end by 5 bases; junction bases not matched to a gene: 6. Per the germline V gene, CDR1 is SQVTM and CDR2 is ANQGSEA. The CDR3 sequence is 12 residues long.

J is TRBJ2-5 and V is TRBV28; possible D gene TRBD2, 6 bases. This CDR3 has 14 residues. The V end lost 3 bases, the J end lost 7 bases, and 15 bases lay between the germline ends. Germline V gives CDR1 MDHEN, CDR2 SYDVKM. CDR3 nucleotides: TGTGCCAGCAGTTTTCAATCCGGGAGCGGGACCCAGTACTTC. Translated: CASSFQSGSGTQYF.

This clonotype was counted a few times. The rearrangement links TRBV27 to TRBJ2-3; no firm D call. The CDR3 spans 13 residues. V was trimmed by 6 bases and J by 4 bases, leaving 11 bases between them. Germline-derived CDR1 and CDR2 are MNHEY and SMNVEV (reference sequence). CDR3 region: CASRVGQSDTQYF. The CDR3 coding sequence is TGTGCCAGCAGGGTCGGTCAGTCAGATACGCAGTATTTT.

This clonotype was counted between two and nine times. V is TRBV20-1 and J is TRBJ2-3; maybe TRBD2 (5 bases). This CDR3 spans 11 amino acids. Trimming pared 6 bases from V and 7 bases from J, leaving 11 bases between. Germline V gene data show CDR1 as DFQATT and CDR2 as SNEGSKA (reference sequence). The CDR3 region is CSARRRNTQYF. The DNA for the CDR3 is TGCAGTGCCCGGCGGAGGAATACGCAGTATTTT.

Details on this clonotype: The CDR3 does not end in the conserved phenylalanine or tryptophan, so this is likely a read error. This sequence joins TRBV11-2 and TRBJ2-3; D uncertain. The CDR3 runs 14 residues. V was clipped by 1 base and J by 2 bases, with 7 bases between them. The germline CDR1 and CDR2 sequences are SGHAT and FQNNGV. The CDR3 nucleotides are TGTGCCAGCAGCTTAGGGGCGACCACAGATACGCAGTATCTT. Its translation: CASSLGATTDTQYL.

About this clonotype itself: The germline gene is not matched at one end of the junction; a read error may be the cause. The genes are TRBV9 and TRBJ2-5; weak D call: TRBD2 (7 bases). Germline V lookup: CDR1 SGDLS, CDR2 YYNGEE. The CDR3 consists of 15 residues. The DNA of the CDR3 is TGTTCCAGCAGCCCACGGGGGGCTTCTGGGGAGACCCAGTACTTC. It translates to CSSSPRGASGETQYF. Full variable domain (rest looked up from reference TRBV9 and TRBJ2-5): DSGVTQTPKHLITATGQRVTLRCSPRSGDLSVYWYQQSLDQGLQFLIQYYNGEERAKGNILERFSAQQFPDLHSELNLSSLELGDSALYFCSSSPRGASGETQYFGPGTRLLVL.

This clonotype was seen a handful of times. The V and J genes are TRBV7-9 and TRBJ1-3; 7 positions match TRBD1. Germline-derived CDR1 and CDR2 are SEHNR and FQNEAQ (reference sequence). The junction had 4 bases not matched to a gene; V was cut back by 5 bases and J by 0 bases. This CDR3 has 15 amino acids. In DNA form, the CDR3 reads TGTGCCAGCAGCGCAGGGACAGCCTCTGGAAACACCATATATTTT. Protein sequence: CASSAGTASGNTIYF.

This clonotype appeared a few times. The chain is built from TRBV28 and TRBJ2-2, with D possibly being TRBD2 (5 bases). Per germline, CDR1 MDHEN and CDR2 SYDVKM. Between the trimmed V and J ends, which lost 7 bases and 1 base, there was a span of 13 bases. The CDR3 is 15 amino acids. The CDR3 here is CASNPRARNTGELFF. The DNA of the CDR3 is TGTGCCAGCAACCCGAGGGCCAGGAACACCGGGGAGCTGTTTTTT.

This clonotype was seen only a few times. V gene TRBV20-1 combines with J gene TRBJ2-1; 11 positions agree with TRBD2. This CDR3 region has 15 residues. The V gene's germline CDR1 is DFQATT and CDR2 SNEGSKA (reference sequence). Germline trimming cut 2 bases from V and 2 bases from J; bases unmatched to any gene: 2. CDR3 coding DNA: TGCAGTGCTAGACCGGGACTAGCGGCCTACAATGAGCAGTTCTTC. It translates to CSARPGLAAYNEQFF.

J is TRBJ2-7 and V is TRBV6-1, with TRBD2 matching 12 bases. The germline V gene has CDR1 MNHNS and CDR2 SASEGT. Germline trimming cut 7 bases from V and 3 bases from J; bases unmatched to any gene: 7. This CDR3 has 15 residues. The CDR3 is CASTLTSGSSYEQYF. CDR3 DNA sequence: TGTGCCAGCACCTTGACTAGCGGGAGTAGCTACGAGCAGTACTTC.

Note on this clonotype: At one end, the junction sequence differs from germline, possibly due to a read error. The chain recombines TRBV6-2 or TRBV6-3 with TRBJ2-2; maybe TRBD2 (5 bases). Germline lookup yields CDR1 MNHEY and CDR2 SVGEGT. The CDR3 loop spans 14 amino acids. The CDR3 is CASSLQLSTGEMFF. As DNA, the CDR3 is TGTGCAAGCAGTCTTCAGCTGAGCACCGGGGAGATGTTTTTT.